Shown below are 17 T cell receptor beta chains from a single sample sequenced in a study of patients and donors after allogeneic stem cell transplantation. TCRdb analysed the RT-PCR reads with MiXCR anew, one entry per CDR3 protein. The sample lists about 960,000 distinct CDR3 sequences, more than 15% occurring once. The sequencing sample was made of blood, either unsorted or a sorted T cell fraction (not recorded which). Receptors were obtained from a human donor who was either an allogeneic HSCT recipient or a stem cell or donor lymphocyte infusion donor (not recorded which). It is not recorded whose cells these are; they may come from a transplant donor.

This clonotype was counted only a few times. The chain's CDR3 is CASSPTLTGGQFF. CDR3 sequence (DNA): TGTGCCAGCAGCCCCACCCTGACAGGGGGGCAGTTCTTC. The V and J genes are TRBV14 and TRBJ2-1, with 9 bases aligning to TRBD1. CDR1 and CDR2 (germline): SGHDN, FVKESK. This CDR3 region has 13 residues. J gave up 12 bases and V 4 bases, and 7 bases lay outside the gene matches.

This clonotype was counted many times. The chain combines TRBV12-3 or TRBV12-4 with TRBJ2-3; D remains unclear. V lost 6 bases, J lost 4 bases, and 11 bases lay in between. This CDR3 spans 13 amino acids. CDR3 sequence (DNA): TGTGCCAGCAGCCTTAGATTTTCAGATACGCAGTATTTT. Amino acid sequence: CASSLRFSDTQYF.

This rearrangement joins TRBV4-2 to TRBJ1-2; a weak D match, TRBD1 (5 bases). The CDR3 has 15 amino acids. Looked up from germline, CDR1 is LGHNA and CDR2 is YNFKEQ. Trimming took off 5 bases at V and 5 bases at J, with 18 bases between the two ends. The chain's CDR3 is CASSYDARGIYGYTF. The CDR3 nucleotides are TGTGCCAGCAGCTACGACGCCCGGGGGATTTATGGCTACACCTTC.

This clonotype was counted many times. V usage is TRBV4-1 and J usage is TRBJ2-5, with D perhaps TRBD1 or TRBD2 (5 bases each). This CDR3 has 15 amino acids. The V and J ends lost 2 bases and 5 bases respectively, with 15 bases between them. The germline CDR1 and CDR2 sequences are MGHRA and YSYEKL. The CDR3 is CASSQLILAGETQYF. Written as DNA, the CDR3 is TGCGCCAGCAGCCAACTCATTCTAGCAGGGGAGACCCAGTACTTC.

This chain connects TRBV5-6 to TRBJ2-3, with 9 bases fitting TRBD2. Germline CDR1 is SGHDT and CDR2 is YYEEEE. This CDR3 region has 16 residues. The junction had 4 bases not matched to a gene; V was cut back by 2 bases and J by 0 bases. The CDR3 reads CASSFRAGGSTDTQYF. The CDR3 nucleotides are TGTGCCAGCAGCTTTCGAGCGGGGGGTAGCACAGATACGCAGTATTTT.

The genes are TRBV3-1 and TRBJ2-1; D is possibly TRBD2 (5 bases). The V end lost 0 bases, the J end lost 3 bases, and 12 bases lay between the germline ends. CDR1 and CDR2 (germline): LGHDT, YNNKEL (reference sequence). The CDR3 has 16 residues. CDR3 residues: CASSQDVSGGYNEQFF. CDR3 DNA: TGTGCCAGCAGCCAAGATGTGAGCGGCGGCTACAATGAGCAGTTCTTC.

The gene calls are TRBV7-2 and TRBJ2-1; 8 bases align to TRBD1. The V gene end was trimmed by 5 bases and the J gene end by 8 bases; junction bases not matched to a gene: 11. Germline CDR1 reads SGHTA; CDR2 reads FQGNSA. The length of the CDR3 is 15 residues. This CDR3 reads CASSPDRVFADEQFF. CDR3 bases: TGTGCCAGCAGCCCGGACAGGGTTTTTGCCGATGAGCAGTTCTTC.

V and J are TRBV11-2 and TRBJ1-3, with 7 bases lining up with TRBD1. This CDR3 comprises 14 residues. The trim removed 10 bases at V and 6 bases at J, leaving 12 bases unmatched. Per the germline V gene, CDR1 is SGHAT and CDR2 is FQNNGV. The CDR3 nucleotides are TGTGCCACCACGACAGGGAAAAATTTAAACACCATATATTTT. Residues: CATTTGKNLNTIYF.

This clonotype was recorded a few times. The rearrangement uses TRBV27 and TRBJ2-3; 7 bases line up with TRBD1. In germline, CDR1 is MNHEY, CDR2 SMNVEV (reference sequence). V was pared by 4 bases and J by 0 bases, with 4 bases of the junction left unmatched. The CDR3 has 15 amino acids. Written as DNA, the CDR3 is TGTGCCAGCAGTTCACGACAGGGTAGCACAGATACGCAGTATTTT. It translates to CASSSRQGSTDTQYF.

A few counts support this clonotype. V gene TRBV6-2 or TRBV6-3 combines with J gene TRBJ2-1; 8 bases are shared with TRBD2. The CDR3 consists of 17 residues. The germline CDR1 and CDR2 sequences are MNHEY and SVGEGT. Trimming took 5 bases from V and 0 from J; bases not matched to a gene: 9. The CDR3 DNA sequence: TGTGCCAGCAGTACGTCCAAGCGGGGGTTCTCCTACAATGAGCAGTTCTTC. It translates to CASSTSKRGFSYNEQFF.

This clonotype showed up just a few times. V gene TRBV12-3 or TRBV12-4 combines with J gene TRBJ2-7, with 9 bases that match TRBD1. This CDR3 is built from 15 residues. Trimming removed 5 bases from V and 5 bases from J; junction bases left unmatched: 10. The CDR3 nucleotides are TGTGCCAGCAGTCAGGGACAGGGAGGCCTCCACGAGCAGTACTTC. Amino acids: CASSQGQGGLHEQYF.

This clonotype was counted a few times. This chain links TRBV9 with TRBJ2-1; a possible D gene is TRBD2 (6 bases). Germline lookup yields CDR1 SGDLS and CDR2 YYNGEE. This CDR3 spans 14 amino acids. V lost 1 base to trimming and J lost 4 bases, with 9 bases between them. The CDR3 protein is CASSVSGVYNEQFF. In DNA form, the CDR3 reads TGTGCCAGCAGCGTATCGGGGGTTTACAATGAGCAGTTCTTC.

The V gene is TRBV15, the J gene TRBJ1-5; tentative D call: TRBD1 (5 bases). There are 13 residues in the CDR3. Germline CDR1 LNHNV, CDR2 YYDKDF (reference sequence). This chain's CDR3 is CATQGKDSQPQHF. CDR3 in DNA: TGTGCGACCCAAGGGAAAGACAGTCAGCCCCAGCATTTT.

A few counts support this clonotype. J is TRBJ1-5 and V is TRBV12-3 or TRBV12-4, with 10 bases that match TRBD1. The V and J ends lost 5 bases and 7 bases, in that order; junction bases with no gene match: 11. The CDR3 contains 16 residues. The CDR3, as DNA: TGTGCCAGCAGTCCGGGACAGGGGCGTTTCGGCCAGCCCCAGCATTTT. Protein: CASSPGQGRFGQPQHF.

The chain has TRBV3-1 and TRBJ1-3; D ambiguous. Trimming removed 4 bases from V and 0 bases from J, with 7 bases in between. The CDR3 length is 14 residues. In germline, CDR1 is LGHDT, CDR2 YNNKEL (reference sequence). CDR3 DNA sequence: TGTGCCAGCAGCCGCGGCGCCTCTGGAAACACCATATATTTT. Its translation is CASSRGASGNTIYF.

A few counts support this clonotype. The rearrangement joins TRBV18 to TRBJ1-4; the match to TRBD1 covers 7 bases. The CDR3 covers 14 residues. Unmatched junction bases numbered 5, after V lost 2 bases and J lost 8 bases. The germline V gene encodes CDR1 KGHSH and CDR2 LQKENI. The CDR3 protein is CASSPDRAEEKLFF. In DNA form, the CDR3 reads TGTGCCAGCTCACCAGACAGGGCTGAAGAAAAACTGTTTTTT.

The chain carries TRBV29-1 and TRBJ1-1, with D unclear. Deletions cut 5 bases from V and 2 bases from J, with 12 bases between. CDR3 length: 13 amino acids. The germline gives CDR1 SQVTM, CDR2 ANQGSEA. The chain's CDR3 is CSVLSDENTEAFF. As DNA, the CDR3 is TGCAGCGTTCTCTCTGACGAAAACACTGAAGCTTTCTTT.